This T cell receptor beta chain emerged from a study of blood T cell repertoires in COVID-19. Background on the study: T cells, B-cell-depleted T cells, or PBMCs provided the cDNA or gDNA that served as material.

V lost 4 bases, J lost 3 bases, and 13 bases lay in between. The CDR3 covers 15 residues. CDR1 and CDR2 from the germline V gene are LGHNA and YNFKEQ. Seattle-derived patients entered the study during active infection and were followed longitudinally. Authors' methods: Nucleated cell number was recorded as an estimate derived from reference gene primer amplification. Only in-frame clones appear in the TCRdb table, and some are missing; sequencing was by immunoSEQ multiplex PCR. The V and J calls and clone size come from that table; D and trimming were worked out from the DNA. The repertoire holds tens of thousands of clones, approximately 90% seen once, with about a sixth in the top ten.

The chain has TRBV4-2 and TRBJ1-5, with a tentative D call TRBD1 (6 bases). The source of this sequence is a woman aged 60-75 years with COVID-19, enrolled during active disease. Specimen: peripheral blood. This chain's CDR3 is CASSPLTGNNQPQHF. Here the CDR3 DNA reads TGTGCCAGCAGCCCACTTACAGGGAACAATCAGCCCCAGCATTTT.